These T cell receptor beta chains were read from a single sample in a study of blood T cell repertoires in COVID-19. Here immunoSEQ multiplex PCR was the method, and the copy in TCRdb shows in-frame clones only, minus some. The repertoire holds about 73,000 clones, with around four fifths as singletons. Sequencing was carried out using peripheral blood. The receptor set was obtained from a man aged 50 or older with active COVID-19. Both conserved end residues are part of each CDR3. The D gene is left open where the match is weak. Clone size, where shown, is once, few, many, or a class for clones that have expanded.

size,V,D,J,DNA,CDR3
.,TRBV6-5,.,TRBJ1-1,TGTGCCAGCAGTTACTCGAGGGGGACGGCAGGAGCTTTCTTT,CASSYSRGTAGAFF
.,TRBV24-1,.,TRBJ1-2,TGTGCCACCAGTGACAAGGATCCAAGGGGTCGGCTCTATGGCTACACCTTC,CATSDKDPRGRLYGYTF
once,TRBV5-1,TRBD1,TRBJ1-3,TGCGCCAGCAGCCTCGGACAGGGGCGCTCTCGGGGCACCATATATTTT,CASSLGQGRSRGTIYF
.,TRBV3-1/TRBV3-2,.,TRBJ2-7,TGTGCCAGCAGCCCCCCCGGTCGGGGCGAGCAGTACTTC,CASSPPGRGEQYF
.,TRBV15,TRBD1,TRBJ1-1,TGTGCCACCAGCAGAGCAGGGGGGTACACTGAAGCTTTCTTT,CATSRAGGYTEAFF
few,TRBV11-2,.,TRBJ2-7,TGTGCCAGCAGCTCCACGACAGAGCACTACGAGCAGTACTTC,CASSSTTEHYEQYF
.,TRBV3-1/TRBV3-2,TRBD2,TRBJ2-5,TGTGCCAGCAGCCAAACCGGGACTAGCGGAAAAAAGACCCAGTACTTC,CASSQTGTSGKKTQYF
.,TRBV15,TRBD1,TRBJ2-7,TGTGCCACCAGCAGAGGAGGACAGGACCTGGAGCAGTACTTC,CATSRGGQDLEQYF
.,TRBV3-1/TRBV3-2,TRBD1,TRBJ1-2,TGTGCCACCCGGGACAGCGGGGGCTACACCTTC,CATRDSGGYTF
.,TRBV2,.,TRBJ2-7,TGTGCCAGCAGCCTACAGGGTTGGTACGAGCAGTACTTC,CASSLQGWYEQYF
once,TRBV12-5,TRBD1,TRBJ2-5,TGTGCTAGTGGTTTGGGCAAGGGGACAGTAACTCAAGAGACCCAGTACTTC,CASGLGKGTVTQETQYF
.,TRBV29-1,TRBD1,TRBJ2-1,TGCAGCGGACAGGGGGTCGCTGAGCAGTTCTTC,CSGQGVAEQFF
.,TRBV7-9,TRBD2,TRBJ2-7,TGTGCCAGCAGCTTAGGACTAGCGGGAGGTGCCTACGAGCAGTACTTC,CASSLGLAGGAYEQYF
.,TRBV25-1,.,TRBJ2-3,TGTGCCAGCAGTGACCCCAGCGCACGCACAGATACGCAGTATTTT,CASSDPSARTDTQYF
few,TRBV6-6,.,TRBJ1-3,TGTGCCAGCAGTCCCCTTCTGGCCAGGGATGGAAACACCATATATTTT,CASSPLLARDGNTIYF
once,TRBV12-5,.,TRBJ1-1,TGTGCTAGTGGTTTGGTGGCCGGGGGATACACTGAAGCTTTCTTT,CASGLVAGGYTEAFF
.,TRBV29-1,TRBD2,TRBJ2-7,TGCAGCGTTGAAGTTTTGTTACTAGCGGGGGACACCTACGAGCAGTACTTC,CSVEVLLLAGDTYEQYF
.,TRBV24-1,TRBD1,TRBJ1-2,TGTGCCACCTCACAGGGGAAGTACTATGGCTACACCTTC,CATSQGKYYGYTF
.,TRBV7-3,TRBD1,TRBJ2-1,TGTGCCAGCAGCTCCCCTGGGACAGTCGACAATGAGCAGTTCTTC,CASSSPGTVDNEQFF
.,TRBV5-4,TRBD1,TRBJ1-1,TGTGCCAGCAGCCGGGGGGGACAGGGGACTATGAACACTGAAGCTTTCTTT,CASSRGGQGTMNTEAFF
.,TRBV4-1,.,TRBJ2-1,TGCGCCAGCAGCCAACCCCGGGAAGGGGGCAATGAGCAGTTCTTC,CASSQPREGGNEQFF
few,TRBV18,TRBD1,TRBJ2-2,TGTGCCAGCTCACCTCAGGGGGTGAACACCGGGGAGCTGTTTTTT,CASSPQGVNTGELFF
.,TRBV5-5,.,TRBJ2-1,TGTGCCAGCAGTGGGGACACTGCCTACAATGAGCAGTTCTTC,CASSGDTAYNEQFF
.,TRBV5-1,.,TRBJ2-3,TGCGCCAGCAGCTTGGACAGGTTTGGGGATACGCAGTATTTT,CASSLDRFGDTQYF
.,TRBV11-2,TRBD2,TRBJ2-3,TGTGCCAGCAGCTCAGTAGCGGGGGGGCTCACAGATACGCAGTATTTT,CASSSVAGGLTDTQYF
.,TRBV28,.,TRBJ2-5,TGTGCCAGCAGTTTACCCCTTCCCCGTACCCAGTACTTC,CASSLPLPRTQYF
.,TRBV12-3/TRBV12-4,.,TRBJ1-2,TGTGCCAGCAGTTTTCAGGGGTATGGCTACACCTTC,CASSFQGYGYTF
.,TRBV18,.,TRBJ2-7,TGTGCCAGCTCACCGAACAGCTACGAGCAGTACTTC,CASSPNSYEQYF
.,TRBV5-4,TRBD2,TRBJ2-3,TGTGCCAGCAGCTTGGCTAGCGGGGGGGACACAGATACGCAGTATTTT,CASSLASGGDTDTQYF
.,TRBV9,.,TRBJ1-1,TGTGCCAGCAGCGTAGTGACAGCCAACACTGAAGCTTTCTTT,CASSVVTANTEAFF
.,TRBV28,TRBD1,TRBJ2-7,TGTGCCAGCAGCTCTAACAGGGGCTACGAGCAGTACTTC,CASSSNRGYEQYF
.,TRBV10-3,TRBD2,TRBJ2-3,TGTGCCATCAGTGGGACTAGCGGGGAGCTCACAGATACGCAGTATTTT,CAISGTSGELTDTQYF
.,TRBV5-4,.,TRBJ1-5,TGTGCCAGCAGCTTCGGTACAGCCCCTAATCAGCCCCAGCATTTT,CASSFGTAPNQPQHF
.,TRBV27,TRBD1,TRBJ1-1,TGTGCCAGCAGTTTCCGCAGGGGGCCGGGCACTGAAGCTTTCTTT,CASSFRRGPGTEAFF
.,TRBV15,.,TRBJ1-3,TGTGCCACCAGCAGGGACAATGGAAACACCATATATTTT,CATSRDNGNTIYF
.,TRBV5-4,.,TRBJ2-3,TGTGCCAGCAGCACCGGAGGACAGACCACAGATACGCAGTATTTT,CASSTGGQTTDTQYF
.,TRBV2,.,TRBJ1-6,TGTGCCAGCACCACAGGGCGGCATTCACCCCTCCACTTT,CASTTGRHSPLHF
.,TRBV7-9,.,TRBJ2-7,TGTGCCAGCAGCTCTAGGGACTCCTACTCCTACGAGCAGTACTTC,CASSSRDSYSYEQYF
.,TRBV7-2,.,TRBJ2-4,TGTGCCAGCAGCTTAGTGGGGCAGGAAAACATTCAGTACTTC,CASSLVGQENIQYF
.,TRBV7-2,.,TRBJ1-2,TGTGCCAGCAGCGAAAACACCTATGGCTACACCTTC,CASSENTYGYTF
.,TRBV5-5,.,TRBJ2-3,TGTGCCAGCAGCTCTCTTCCAGGTCTGGATACGCAGTATTTT,CASSSLPGLDTQYF
.,TRBV5-4,.,TRBJ2-5,TGTGCCAGCAGCGGCCTCCGGGACTCCCAAGAGACCCAGTACTTC,CASSGLRDSQETQYF